This T cell receptor beta chain derives from a study of patients and donors after allogeneic stem cell transplantation. The CDR3 spans 15 residues. In germline, CDR1 is LGHNA, CDR2 YNFKEQ. Trimming pared 0 bases from V and 7 bases from J, leaving 16 bases between. One entry per CDR3 protein, called by TCRdb with MiXCR from the RT-PCR reads. The sample contains a few hundred thousand distinct CDR3 sequences, around 40% of which appear only once. Material for sequencing was blood, either unsorted or a sorted T cell fraction (not recorded which). This clonotype was sampled from a human donor who was either an allogeneic HSCT recipient or a stem cell or donor lymphocyte infusion donor (not recorded which). It is not recorded whose cells these are; they may come from a transplant donor. The chain employs TRBV4-2 and TRBJ2-7, with D perhaps matching TRBD2 (6 bases). The CDR3 here is CASSQDYPPRGEQYF. The DNA of the CDR3 is TGTGCCAGCAGCCAAGATTACCCCCCTCGGGGGGAGCAGTACTTC.